This T cell receptor (beta chain) was captured in a study of T cells in Graves' hyperthyroidism and ophthalmopathy. Source material for PBMCs was 9 to 10 ml fresh peripheral blood. It was RNA transcripts that yielded the amplified TCR beta CDR3 regions. The HTBI primer set served for first-round RT-PCR of the TCR CDR3. MiXCR, run by TCRdb on the multiplex PCR reads, gives a single entry per CDR3 protein. Altogether 490,000 or so distinct CDR3 sequences are present, approximately 23% being singletons, with the ten largest covering less than 65%. Trimming stripped 1 base from V and 6 bases from J, with 13 bases between. CDR3 size: 15 residues. Germline V gene sequence: CDR1 SGHNT, CDR2 YENEEA.

This rearrangement joins TRBV11-3 to TRBJ2-1, with D perhaps TRBD1 or TRBD2 (5 bases each). The TCR sequence derives from a woman between 65 and 79 years old with Graves' ophthalmopathy. Sequencing was performed on blood. The DNA of the CDR3 is TGTGCCAGCAGCTTAGTTCGGGGCGGAGGCAATGAGCAGTTCTTC. It translates to CASSLVRGGGNEQFF.